These T cell receptor beta chains were read from a single sample in a study of glioma-infiltrating T cells after dendritic cell vaccination. Profiling relied on immunoSEQ multiplex PCR, and the TCRdb table lists in-frame clones only, not all of them. The top ten hold about 8% of the sample, which has about 38,000 clones, 82% seen once. The sequences come from blood, collected before dendritic cell vaccination. These receptor sequences come from a human donor with glioblastoma. Each CDR3 is given with its conserved first and last residue. The D gene is left open where the match is weak. The listing skips clone size in some rows; elsewhere it reads once, few, many or a size class.

DNA	CDR3	V	D	J	size
TGCGCCAGCAGCCCCGCAGTTGCAGATACGCAGTATTTT	CASSPAVADTQYF	TRBV5-1	.	TRBJ2-3	.
TGCAGCGTTGAGGCCCGTAGCAGATCTAGCACAGATACGCAGTATTTT	CSVEARSRSSTDTQYF	TRBV29-1	.	TRBJ2-3	.
TGTGCCAGCAGCTCCACAGGGGATTCACCCCTCCACTTT	CASSSTGDSPLHF	TRBV5-6	TRBD1	TRBJ1-6	few
TGTGCCAGCAGTAGCGCGGGGGGCCACTACAATGAGCAGTTCTTC	CASSSAGGHYNEQFF	TRBV9	TRBD2	TRBJ2-1	.
TGTGCCAGCAGCTTACAGGTTTCCCGCACAGATACGCAGTATTTT	CASSLQVSRTDTQYF	TRBV9	.	TRBJ2-3	few
TGTGCCAGCAGCTTGGGACCTAGCGGGGGTGGGGATACGCAGTATTTT	CASSLGPSGGGDTQYF	TRBV7-2	TRBD2	TRBJ2-3	.
TGTGCCAGCAGCTTACGTGCGGGGGGGACAGATACGCAGTATTTT	CASSLRAGGTDTQYF	TRBV11-3	TRBD2	TRBJ2-3	.
TGTGCCAGCAGAGTCCGCCCCGGACAGGGTAATTCACCCCTCCACTTT	CASRVRPGQGNSPLHF	TRBV27	TRBD1	TRBJ1-6	.
TGTGCCAGCAGACCTGGGCTTGGAGCTAGCGGGGGTAGTGGGGAGCTGTTTTTT	CASRPGLGASGGSGELFF	TRBV6-4	TRBD2	TRBJ2-2	few
TGTGCTAGTGGTTTGAACCCACAGGGGGCGGGAGTCGAGCAGTACTTC	CASGLNPQGAGVEQYF	TRBV12-5	TRBD1	TRBJ2-7	.
TGTGCCAGCAGCTTAGCCGGCGCAGGTAATTCACCCCTCCACTTT	CASSLAGAGNSPLHF	TRBV7-2	.	TRBJ1-6	few
TGTGCCAGCAGCTTTGGGTTAGCCGGGAGCAACACTGAAGCTTTCTTT	CASSFGLAGSNTEAFF	TRBV7-2	.	TRBJ1-1	few
TGCAGCGTTCTATCCGAGACCCAGTACTTC	CSVLSETQYF	TRBV29-1	.	TRBJ2-5	.
TGTGCTAGTGGTTCGGGGGACCACAAAAACATTCAGTACTTC	CASGSGDHKNIQYF	TRBV12-5	.	TRBJ2-4	.
TGCGCCAGCAGCTCGGCCTCGGGACTAGCGGGGTGGGATGAGCAGTTCTTC	CASSSASGLAGWDEQFF	TRBV5-1	TRBD2	TRBJ2-1	.
TGTGCCAGCAGCTTGGCGGGGGCGGTAGGGTTTTTT	CASSLAGAVGFF	TRBV7-2	.	TRBJ2-2	.
TGTGCCAGCAGCTTACGGGACAGTAGGACAGATACGCAGTATTTT	CASSLRDSRTDTQYF	TRBV7-3	TRBD1	TRBJ2-3	.
TGTGCCAGCAGCAAAGCGCCAGGGCGGTCGAGGTGTGAGCAGTTCTTC	CASSKAPGRSRCEQFF	TRBV21-1	.	TRBJ2-1	.
TGTGCCACCAGCAGAAGGAGGCAGGGGTCAGATACGCAGTATTTT	CATSRRRQGSDTQYF	TRBV15	.	TRBJ2-3	.
TGTGCCAGCAGCTTAGGGACAGGGGCAGGGCCTGAAGCTTTCTTT	CASSLGTGAGPEAFF	TRBV11-1	TRBD1	TRBJ1-1	once
TGTGCCAGCAGCGCCGAAGACAGGATCTGGGATGAGCAGTTCTTC	CASSAEDRIWDEQFF	TRBV11-2	.	TRBJ2-1	.
TGTGCCACCAGCAGAGATTGGAGTCCCGGAGGGAAAGAGACCCAGTACTTC	CATSRDWSPGGKETQYF	TRBV15	.	TRBJ2-5	.
TGTGCCAGCAGTTACGGACAGGCGTATGGCTACACCTTC	CASSYGQAYGYTF	TRBV6-5	TRBD1	TRBJ1-2	.
TGTGCCAGCAGTTTATCTAGCAGCTCCTATAATTCACCCCTCCACTTT	CASSLSSSSYNSPLHF	TRBV27	.	TRBJ1-6	.
TGTGCCAGCAGCCCGGGACAGACCTATGGCTACACCTTC	CASSPGQTYGYTF	TRBV5-6	TRBD1	TRBJ1-2	.
TGTGCCAGCAGCTTGGCAGGGTGGTCAGATACGCAGTATTTT	CASSLAGWSDTQYF	TRBV7-6	.	TRBJ2-3	.
TGCAGCGTTGAGGGACTAGCGGGGGCCTCCCGGCGGGATACGCAGTATTTT	CSVEGLAGASRRDTQYF	TRBV29-1	TRBD2	TRBJ2-3	.
TGTGCCAGCAGCTTTTATAGCTCACCCCTCCACTTT	CASSFYSSPLHF	TRBV5-4	.	TRBJ1-6	.
TGTGCCAGCAGCTCGACTAGCGGGGTACAAGAGACCCAGTACTTC	CASSSTSGVQETQYF	TRBV7-2	TRBD2	TRBJ2-5	.
TGTGCCTGGAGTGCGACAAAGCGGGGGGGCCTGGACACCGGGGAGCTGTTTTTT	CAWSATKRGGLDTGELFF	TRBV30	TRBD2	TRBJ2-2	.
TGCGCCAGCAGCCAAGAGGGGACAGCCTTTAGTGGCTACACCTTC	CASSQEGTAFSGYTF	TRBV4-3	TRBD1	TRBJ1-2	.
TGTGCCACCAGCAGAGCAGCATCGTCGGGTGGAAACACCATATATTTT	CATSRAASSGGNTIYF	TRBV15	.	TRBJ1-3	few
TGTGCCAGCAGCAGAGAGGGAGTGACTAACTATGGCTACACCTTC	CASSREGVTNYGYTF	TRBV13	.	TRBJ1-2	.
TGTGCCACCAGCAGAGGAGACCGCGGCGAGCAGTACTTC	CATSRGDRGEQYF	TRBV15	.	TRBJ2-7	.
TGTGCCAGCAGCCACCAGGGCCGGAGCACAGATACGCAGTATTTT	CASSHQGRSTDTQYF	TRBV7-2	.	TRBJ2-3	few
TGTGCCAGCAGCTTAGTATCGACTACCTCAGATACGCAGTATTTT	CASSLVSTTSDTQYF	TRBV7-2	.	TRBJ2-3	.
TGTGCCAGCAGTTTATGGGGGCCCGGGGAGCTGTTTTTT	CASSLWGPGELFF	TRBV28	.	TRBJ2-2	.
TGCGCCAGCAGCCAAGATCGGAGGGGTCAGCCCCAGCATTTT	CASSQDRRGQPQHF	TRBV4-3	.	TRBJ1-5	.
TGTGCCAGCAGCTTGGAGCTAGCGGGGGGTATAGCAGATACGCAGTATTTT	CASSLELAGGIADTQYF	TRBV5-6	TRBD2	TRBJ2-3	.
TGTGCCACTGGGGGGGGAGTTTCAGAGACCCAGTACTTC	CATGGGVSETQYF	TRBV6-5	TRBD2	TRBJ2-5	once
TGTGCCAGCAGCCCTTCAGGGGAGAACTATAATTCACCCCTCCACTTT	CASSPSGENYNSPLHF	TRBV7-6	.	TRBJ1-6	.
TGTGCCAGCAGCTTAGTAACAGCCAACTATGGCTACACCTTC	CASSLVTANYGYTF	TRBV11-2	.	TRBJ1-2	.
TGCGCCAGCAGCCAGAGAGCTAGGCCGATAACTAATGAAAAACTGTTTTTT	CASSQRARPITNEKLFF	TRBV7-2	.	TRBJ1-4	.
TGCGCCAGCAGACAGACAGGGGGAGAGACCCAGTACTTC	CASRQTGGETQYF	TRBV5-1	TRBD1	TRBJ2-5	.
TGCAGCGTTGGAGAGAGGGTACCCGGGGAGCTGTTTTTT	CSVGERVPGELFF	TRBV29-1	.	TRBJ2-2	.
TGCAGCGTTGAAGTCCTGGGACTTGGGCAGTACTTC	CSVEVLGLGQYF	TRBV29-1	.	TRBJ2-7	.
TGTGCCAGCAGCTTAGGTAGGGGCCTGCAAGGCTACACCTTC	CASSLGRGLQGYTF	TRBV7-9	.	TRBJ1-2	.
TGTGCCAGCAGCATAACCGGGACTAGCGGGCTTACTAGCACAGATACGCAGTATTTT	CASSITGTSGLTSTDTQYF	TRBV7-2	TRBD2	TRBJ2-3	.
TGTGCCAGCAGCAGGGGGCGGGTGAACACTGAAGCTTTCTTT	CASSRGRVNTEAFF	TRBV9	TRBD1	TRBJ1-1	.
TGTGCCAGCAGTGAGAATCAGGCCGTTGTGTGGGCCCTTTACGAGCAGTACTTC	CASSENQAVVWALYEQYF	TRBV6-1	.	TRBJ2-7	.
TGTGCCAGCAGCCTAGGGACAGGGGTTAGTCAGCCCCAGCATTTT	CASSLGTGVSQPQHF	TRBV7-6	TRBD1	TRBJ1-5	.
TGTGCCAGCAACGCGGGGGGCGCGGGGGAAAAACTGTTTTTT	CASNAGGAGEKLFF	TRBV2	.	TRBJ1-4	.
TGTGCCAGCAGTGAGGAGACAGGGAACACTGAAGCTTTCTTT	CASSEETGNTEAFF	TRBV2	.	TRBJ1-1	.
TGTGCCAGCAGCTTTAGACAGCAATCCTACGAGCAGTACTTC	CASSFRQQSYEQYF	TRBV5-4	.	TRBJ2-7	.
TGCGCCAGCAGCCGGGGGTCAGATACGCAGTATTTT	CASSRGSDTQYF	TRBV10-2	.	TRBJ2-3	.
TGTGCCAGCAGTGGCCCTGCGCAGTATTTT	CASSGPAQYF	TRBV21-1	.	TRBJ2-3	once